Listed below are T cell receptor beta chains from one sample, sequenced in a study of T cells after yellow fever vaccination. TCRdb called the 5' RACE reads again in MiXCR, with one record for every CDR3 protein. This table holds about 430,000 distinct CDR3 sequences, around a sixth found once. Material: PBMCs, obtained before the yellow fever booster vaccination. These TCRs come from a young man who received the YFV17D yellow fever vaccine. The CDR3 runs from the conserved cysteine through the conserved F or W. The D gene is left open where the match is weak. Expanded clones are given a class, and other clones once, few, many or no size at all.

14	TRBJ2-5	.	TRBV20-1	.	CSAPRGLGVETQYF	TGCAGTGCTCCCCGGGGGCTGGGAGTAGAGACCCAGTACTTC
13	TRBJ1-6	.	TRBV7-2	.	CASSPGSRQPLHF	TGTGCCAGCAGCCCCGGGAGCCGTCAGCCCCTCCACTTT
15	TRBJ2-5	TRBD2	TRBV11-2	.	CASSSLAGSRETQYF	TGTGCCAGCAGTTCCCTAGCGGGGTCAAGGGAGACCCAGTACTTC
16	TRBJ1-5	.	TRBV7-8	.	CASSSHDSGGNQPQHF	TGTGCCAGCAGCTCCCACGACAGCGGGGGCAATCAGCCCCAGCATTTT
12	TRBJ2-2	TRBD1	TRBV20-1	few	CSAWDRALRLFF	TGCAGTGCTTGGGACAGGGCCCTTCGGCTGTTTTTT
16	TRBJ1-2	.	TRBV4-2	few	CASRPTPGLGDYGYTF	TGTGCCAGCAGGCCGACCCCGGGACTTGGGGACTATGGCTACACCTTC
13	TRBJ2-3	.	TRBV7-6	.	CASSLSLPDTQYF	TGTGCCAGCAGCTTAAGTCTACCAGATACGCAGTATTTT
16	TRBJ2-3	.	TRBV10-3	.	CAISESKRDFTDTQYF	TGTGCCATCAGTGAGTCGAAACGGGACTTCACAGATACGCAGTATTTT
14	TRBJ2-1	.	TRBV6-1	few	CASSFGITYNEQFF	TGTGCCAGCAGCTTCGGCATAACCTACAATGAGCAGTTCTTC
17	TRBJ1-1	TRBD1	TRBV11-2	.	CASSSLWDRGMNTEAFF	TGTGCCAGCAGCTCGCTATGGGACAGGGGAATGAACACTGAAGCTTTCTTT
15	TRBJ1-2	.	TRBV18	.	CASSPPAERGYGYTF	TGTGCCAGCTCACCTCCAGCGGAACGGGGCTATGGCTACACCTTC
11	TRBJ1-2	.	TRBV12-3/TRBV12-4	.	CASKVGVGYTF	TGTGCCAGCAAGGTTGGAGTTGGCTACACCTTC
11	TRBJ2-5	.	TRBV20-1	.	CSARSRETQYF	TGCAGTGCTAGAAGTCGGGAGACCCAGTACTTC
17	TRBJ1-1	TRBD1	TRBV5-1	many	CASSLVGTGGAYTEAFF	TGCGCCAGCAGCTTGGTCGGGACAGGGGGCGCGTACACTGAAGCTTTCTTT
13	TRBJ2-3	.	TRBV4-2	.	CASSQVAADTQYF	TGTGCCAGCAGCCAAGTCGCGGCAGATACGCAGTATTTT
15	TRBJ2-1	.	TRBV7-3	.	CASSALGALGDEQFF	TGTGCCAGCAGCGCTCTTGGGGCATTGGGTGATGAGCAGTTCTTC
13	TRBJ2-7	.	TRBV6-6	many	CASSPGTYYEQYF	TGTGCCAGCAGTCCCGGGACCTACTACGAGCAGTACTTC